The 15 T cell receptor beta chains in this list originate from one sample, sequenced in a study of T cell responses to AZD1222 COVID-19 vaccine. Here immunoSEQ multiplex PCR was the method, and the copy in TCRdb shows in-frame clones only, minus some. The table lists approximately 88,000 clones, approximately 82% of them singletons, with approximately 21% in the top ten. The source material was peripheral blood, sampled on day 0 of AZD1222 vaccination. The receptors stem from an adult in good health.

The chain uses TRBV5-5 and TRBJ2-7; TRBD2 aligns across 9 bases. The germline gives CDR1 SGHKS, CDR2 YYEKEE (reference sequence). J was trimmed by 4 bases and V by 2 bases; bases with no gene match: 7. This CDR3 has 15 amino acids. The CDR3 DNA follows: TGTGCCAGCAGCTTCTTAGCGGGAGAAGTGTACGAGCAGTACTTC. Protein sequence: CASSFLAGEVYEQYF.

The genes are TRBV10-1 and TRBJ1-1; unclear D gene. The germline V gene has CDR1 WNHNN and CDR2 SYGVQD (reference sequence). The length of the CDR3 is 12 residues. Trimming cost V 0 bases and J 5 bases, with 4 bases left between them. The CDR3 reads CASSESWTEAFF. For the CDR3, the DNA is TGCGCCAGCAGTGAGTCTTGGACTGAAGCTTTCTTT.

The genes are TRBV27 and TRBJ2-7; 10 bases line up with TRBD2. V lost 6 bases to trimming and J lost 2 bases; unmatched junction nucleotides: 4. The germline CDR1 and CDR2 sequences are MNHEY and SMNVEV (reference sequence). The CDR3 runs to 14 residues. The CDR3 region is CASRGLAVPYEQYF. As DNA, the CDR3 is TGTGCCAGCAGAGGACTAGCGGTCCCCTACGAGCAGTACTTC.

V gene TRBV28 combines with J gene TRBJ1-5, with D possibly TRBD1 on 6 matching bases. The CDR3 covers 19 residues. Trimming stripped 3 bases from V and 0 bases from J, with 21 bases between. Germline V CDR1 and CDR2: MDHEN, SYDVKM. CDR3 bases: TGTGCCAGCAGTTTCCCCCCTCGAGCTACAGGGACTAGCAATCAGCCCCAGCATTTT. It is translated as CASSFPPRATGTSNQPQHF. The full variable domain, completed using reference TRBV28 and TRBJ1-5, is DVKVTQSSRYLVKRTGEKVFLECVQDMDHENMFWYRQDPGLGLRLIYFSYDVKMKEKGDIPEGYSVSREKKERFSLILESASTNQTSMYLCASSFPPRATGTSNQPQHFGDGTRLSIL.

The rearrangement uses TRBV7-2 and TRBJ2-1, with D unresolved. V was pared by 1 base and J by 8 bases, with 9 bases between. The length of the CDR3 is 13 residues. The V gene's germline CDR1 is SGHTA and CDR2 FQGNSA. Here the CDR3 DNA reads TGTGCCAGCAGCTTAGTAAGGATCGATGAGCAGTTCTTC. It yields the protein CASSLVRIDEQFF.

The chain is built from TRBV28 and TRBJ1-1; a weak D match, TRBD1 (6 bases). The CDR3 loop spans 14 amino acids. Germline-derived CDR1 and CDR2 are MDHEN and SYDVKM. Deletions cut 3 bases from V and 5 bases from J, with 13 bases between. The CDR3: CASSFVRGRTEAFF. In DNA form, the CDR3 reads TGTGCCAGCAGTTTCGTCAGGGGTAGGACTGAAGCTTTCTTT.

This clone was counted a few times. The chain recombines TRBV3-1 (or the pseudogene TRBV3-2) with TRBJ2-1, with D hard to call. The CDR3 spans 13 residues. In germline, CDR1 is LGHDT, CDR2 YNNKEL (reference sequence). Trimming removed 4 bases from V and 9 bases from J, with 13 bases in between. CDR3: CASSLQGLGEQFF. In nucleotides, the CDR3 is TGTGCCAGCAGCCTTCAAGGGCTAGGTGAGCAGTTCTTC.

This chain connects TRBV19 to TRBJ1-1, with a weak D call TRBD1 (6 bases). This CDR3 comprises 15 residues. The V gene lost 6 bases and the J gene lost 6 bases, with 20 bases spanning the gap. Germline V gives CDR1 LNHDA, CDR2 SQIVND (reference sequence). DNA of the CDR3: TGTGCCAGTAGAGGAAGGACAGTAAGTAGCGCTGAAGCTTTCTTT. This gives the protein CASRGRTVSSAEAFF.

In DNA, the CDR3 is TGTGCCAGCACTCTACGCCGGGACAGCTCCTACGAGCAGTACTTC. Translated: CASTLRRDSSYEQYF. The chain combines TRBV28 with TRBJ2-7, with 7 bases lining up with TRBD1. In germline, CDR1 is MDHEN, CDR2 SYDVKM. The CDR3 is made up of 15 amino acids. V lost 7 bases and J lost 0; bases outside the gene matches: 9.

The J gene is TRBJ1-4, the V gene TRBV5-4, with 7 bases lining up with TRBD1. Looked up from germline, CDR1 is SGHNT and CDR2 is YYREEE (reference sequence). This CDR3 is 15 amino acids long. Trimming took 2 bases from V and 7 from J; bases not matched to a gene: 8. The CDR3 region is CASSLDRDGVEKLFF. The CDR3 DNA sequence: TGTGCCAGCAGCTTAGACAGGGACGGGGTTGAAAAACTGTTTTTT.

This clone was observed a few times. The rearrangement joins TRBV3-1 (or the pseudogene TRBV3-2) to TRBJ2-7, with 10 bases lining up with TRBD2. This CDR3 region has 15 residues. V shed 4 bases and J 2 bases; nucleotides not matched to a gene: 5. The germline CDR1 and CDR2 sequences are LGHDT and YNNKEL (reference sequence). CDR3 coding DNA: TGTGCCAGCAGCCCAGTGGGGACTAGCGCCTACGAGCAGTACTTC. As protein: CASSPVGTSAYEQYF.

This clone was seen more than once but under ten times. This chain uses TRBV5-1 with TRBJ2-3, with 12 nucleotides matching TRBD2. CDR1 and CDR2 from the germline V gene are SGHRS and YFSETQ. V gave up 0 bases and J gave up 2 bases; unmatched junction bases: 4. There are 17 residues in the CDR3. In nucleotides, the CDR3 is TGCGCCAGCAGCTTGGCTAGCGGGGGGGGATCCACAGATACGCAGTATTTT. Translating it yields CASSLASGGGSTDTQYF.

The chain combines TRBV3-1 (or the pseudogene TRBV3-2) with TRBJ2-3, with no clear D. The CDR3 has 15 residues. Germline V gives CDR1 LGHDT, CDR2 YNNKEL (reference sequence). Trimming took 10 bases from V and 0 from J, leaving 17 bases between them. CDR3 sequence: CATRQFAASTDTQYF. The CDR3 DNA sequence: TGTGCCACCCGCCAATTTGCGGCTAGCACAGATACGCAGTATTTT.

This chain uses TRBV7-9 with TRBJ2-5, with D possibly matching TRBD1 (5 bases). The CDR3 runs 14 residues. The germline V and J ends were trimmed by 4 bases and 2 bases, with 11 bases remaining between them. Germline values: CDR1 SEHNR, CDR2 FQNEAQ (reference sequence). CDR3 nucleotides: TGTGCCAGCAGCTCCGCCAGGGAACAAGAGACCCAGTACTTC. Its translation is CASSSAREQETQYF.

The chain carries TRBV18 and TRBJ2-5, with a possible D match to TRBD1 (5 bases). This CDR3 has 15 amino acids. With 2 bases removed from V and 0 bases from J, the gap between germline ends came to 10 bases. The germline V gene encodes CDR1 KGHSH and CDR2 LQKENI. The CDR3 coding sequence is TGTGCCAGCTCACCATGGGGCCCGTACCAAGAGACCCAGTACTTC. It is translated as CASSPWGPYQETQYF.